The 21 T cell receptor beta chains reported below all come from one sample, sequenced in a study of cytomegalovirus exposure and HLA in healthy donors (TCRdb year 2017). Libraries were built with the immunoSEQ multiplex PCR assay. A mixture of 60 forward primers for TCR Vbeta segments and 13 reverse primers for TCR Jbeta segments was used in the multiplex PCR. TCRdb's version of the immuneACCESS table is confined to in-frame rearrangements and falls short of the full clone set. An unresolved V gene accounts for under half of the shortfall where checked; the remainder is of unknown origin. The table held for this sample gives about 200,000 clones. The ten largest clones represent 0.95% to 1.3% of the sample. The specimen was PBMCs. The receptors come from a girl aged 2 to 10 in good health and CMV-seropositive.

CDR3 sequence reads: CASGGKTGWAGELFF. As DNA, the CDR3 is TGTGCCAGCGGAGGAAAGACAGGGTGGGCCGGGGAGCTGTTTTTT. This chain joins TRBV6-1 and TRBJ2-2, with 7 bases identical to TRBD1. The CDR3 is 15 amino acids. Trimming at V came to 8 bases and at J to 6 bases, leaving 12 bases not matched to a gene. Germline values: CDR1 MNHNS, CDR2 SASEGT.

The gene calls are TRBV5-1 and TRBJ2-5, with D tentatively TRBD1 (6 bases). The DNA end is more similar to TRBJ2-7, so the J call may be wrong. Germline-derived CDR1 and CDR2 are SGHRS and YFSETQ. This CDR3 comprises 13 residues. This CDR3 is CASSQQGSYEQYF. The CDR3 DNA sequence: TGCGCCAGCAGCCAACAGGGTTCCTACGAGCAGTACTTC.

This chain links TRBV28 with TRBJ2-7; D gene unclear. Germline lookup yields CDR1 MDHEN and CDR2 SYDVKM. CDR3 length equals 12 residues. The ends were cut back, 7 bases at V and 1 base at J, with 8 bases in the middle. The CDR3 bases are TGTGCCAGCAACCGCGGATCCTACGAGCAGTACTTC. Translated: CASNRGSYEQYF.

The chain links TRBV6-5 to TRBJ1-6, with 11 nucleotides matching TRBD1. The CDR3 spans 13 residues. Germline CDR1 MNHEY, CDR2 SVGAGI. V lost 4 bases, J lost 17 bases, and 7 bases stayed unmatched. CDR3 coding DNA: TGTGCCAGCAGTTTAACCGGGACAGGGGGTTTCCACTTT. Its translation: CASSLTGTGGFHF.

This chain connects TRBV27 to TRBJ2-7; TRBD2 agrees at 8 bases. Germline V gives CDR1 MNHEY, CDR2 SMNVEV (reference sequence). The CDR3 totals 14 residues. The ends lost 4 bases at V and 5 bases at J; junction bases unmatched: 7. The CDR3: CASSSLAGRDEQYF. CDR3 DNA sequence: TGTGCCAGCAGTTCGCTAGCGGGCAGGGACGAGCAGTACTTC.

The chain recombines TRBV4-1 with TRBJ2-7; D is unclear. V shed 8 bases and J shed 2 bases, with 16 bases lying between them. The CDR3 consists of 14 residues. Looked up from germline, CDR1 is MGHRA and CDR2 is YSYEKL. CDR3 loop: CASGPLIRPYEQYF. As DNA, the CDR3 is TGCGCCAGCGGGCCGTTAATCCGTCCCTACGAGCAGTACTTC.

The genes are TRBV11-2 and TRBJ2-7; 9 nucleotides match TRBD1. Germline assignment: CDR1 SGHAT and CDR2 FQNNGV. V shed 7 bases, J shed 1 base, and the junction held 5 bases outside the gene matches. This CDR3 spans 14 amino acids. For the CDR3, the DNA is TGTGCCAGCAAAGAACAGGGGGCATCCTACGAGCAGTACTTC. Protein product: CASKEQGASYEQYF.

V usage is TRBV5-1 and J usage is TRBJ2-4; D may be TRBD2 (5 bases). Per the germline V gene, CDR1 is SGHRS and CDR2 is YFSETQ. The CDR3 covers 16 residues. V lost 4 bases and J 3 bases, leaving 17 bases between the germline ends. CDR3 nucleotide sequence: TGCGCCAGCAGCCCCCCGGGATCTCTTAGCAAAAACATTCAGTACTTC. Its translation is CASSPPGSLSKNIQYF. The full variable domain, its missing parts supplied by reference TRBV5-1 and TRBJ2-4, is KAGVTQTPRYLIKTRGQQVTLSCSPISGHRSVSWYQQTPGQGLQFLFEYFSETQRNKGNFPGRFSGRQFSNSRSEMNVSTLELGDSALYLCASSPPGSLSKNIQYFGAGTRLSVL.

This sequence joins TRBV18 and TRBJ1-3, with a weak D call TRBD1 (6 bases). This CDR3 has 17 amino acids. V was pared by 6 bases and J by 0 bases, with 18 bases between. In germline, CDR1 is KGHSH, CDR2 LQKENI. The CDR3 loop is CASSLRQVINSGNTIYF. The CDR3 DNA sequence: TGTGCCAGCTCGCTAAGACAGGTGATTAACTCTGGAAACACCATATATTTT.

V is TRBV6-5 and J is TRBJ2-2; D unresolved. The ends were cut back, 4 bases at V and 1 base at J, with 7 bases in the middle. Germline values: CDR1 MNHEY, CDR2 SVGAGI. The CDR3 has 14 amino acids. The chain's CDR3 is CASSLKRNTGELFF. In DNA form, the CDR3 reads TGTGCCAGCAGTTTGAAGCGGAACACCGGGGAGCTGTTTTTT.

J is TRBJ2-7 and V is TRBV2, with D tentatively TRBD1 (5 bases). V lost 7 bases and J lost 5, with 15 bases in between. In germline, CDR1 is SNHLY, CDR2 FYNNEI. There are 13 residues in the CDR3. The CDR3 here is CASNPRVMDEQYF. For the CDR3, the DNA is TGTGCCAGCAACCCCAGGGTAATGGACGAGCAGTACTTC.

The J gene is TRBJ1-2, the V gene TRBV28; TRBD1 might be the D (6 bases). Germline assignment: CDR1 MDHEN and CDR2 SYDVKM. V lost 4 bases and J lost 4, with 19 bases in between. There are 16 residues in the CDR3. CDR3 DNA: TGTGCCAGCAGTTCCGGACAGAAGGCCCCGAGCTATGGCTACACCTTC. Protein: CASSSGQKAPSYGYTF.

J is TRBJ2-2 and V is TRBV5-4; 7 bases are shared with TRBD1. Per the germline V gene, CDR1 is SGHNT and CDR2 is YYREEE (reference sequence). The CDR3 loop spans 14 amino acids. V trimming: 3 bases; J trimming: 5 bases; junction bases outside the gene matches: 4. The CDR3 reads CASSSGTVTGELFF. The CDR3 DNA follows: TGTGCCAGCAGCTCCGGGACAGTAACCGGGGAGCTGTTTTTT. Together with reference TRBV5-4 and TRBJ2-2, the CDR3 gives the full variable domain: ETGVTQSPTHLIKTRGQQVTLRCSSQSGHNTVSWYQQALGQGPQFIFQYYREEENGRGNFPPRFSGLQFPNYSSELNVNALELDDSALYLCASSSGTVTGELFFGEGSRLTVL.

The DNA for the CDR3 is TGCAGCGGGGGAAGCGGGAGTAATTACGAGCAGTACTTC. This encodes CSGGSGSNYEQYF. The chain is built from TRBV29-1 and TRBJ2-7; 8 bases are shared with TRBD2. The CDR3 length is 13 residues. The germline V gene encodes CDR1 SQVTM and CDR2 ANQGSEA. V trimming: 7 bases; J trimming: 4 bases; junction bases outside the gene matches: 9.

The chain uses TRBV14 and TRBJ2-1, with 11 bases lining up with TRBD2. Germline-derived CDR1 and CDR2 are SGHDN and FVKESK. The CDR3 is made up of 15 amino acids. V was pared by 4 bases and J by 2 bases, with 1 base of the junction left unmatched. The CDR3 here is CASSPTSGAYNEQFF. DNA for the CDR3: TGTGCCAGCAGCCCGACTAGCGGGGCCTACAATGAGCAGTTCTTC. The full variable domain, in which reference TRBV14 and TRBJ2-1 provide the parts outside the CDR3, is EAGVTQFPSHSVIEKGQTVTLRCDPISGHDNLYWYRRVMGKEIKFLLHFVKESKQDESGMPNNRFLAERTGGTYSTLKVQPAELEDSGVYFCASSPTSGAYNEQFFGPGTRLTVL.

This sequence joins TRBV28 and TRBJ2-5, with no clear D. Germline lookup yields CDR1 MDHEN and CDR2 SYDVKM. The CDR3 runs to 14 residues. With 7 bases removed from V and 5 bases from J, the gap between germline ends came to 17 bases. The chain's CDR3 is CASTPSGTRETQYF. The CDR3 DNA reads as TGTGCCAGCACACCCTCGGGTACGAGGGAGACCCAGTACTTC.

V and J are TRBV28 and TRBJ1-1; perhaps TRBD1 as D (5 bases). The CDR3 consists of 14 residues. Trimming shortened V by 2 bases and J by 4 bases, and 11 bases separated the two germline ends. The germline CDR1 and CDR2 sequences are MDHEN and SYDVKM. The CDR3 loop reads CASSLRGSITEAFF. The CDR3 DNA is TGTGCCAGCAGTTTAAGGGGTAGTATCACTGAAGCTTTCTTT.

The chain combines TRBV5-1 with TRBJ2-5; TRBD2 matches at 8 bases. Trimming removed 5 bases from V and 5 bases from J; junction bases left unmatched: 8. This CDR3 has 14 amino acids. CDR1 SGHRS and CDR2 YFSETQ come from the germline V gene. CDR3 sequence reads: CASSSGEGPETQYF. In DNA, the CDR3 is TGCGCCAGCAGTAGCGGGGAGGGCCCGGAGACCCAGTACTTC.

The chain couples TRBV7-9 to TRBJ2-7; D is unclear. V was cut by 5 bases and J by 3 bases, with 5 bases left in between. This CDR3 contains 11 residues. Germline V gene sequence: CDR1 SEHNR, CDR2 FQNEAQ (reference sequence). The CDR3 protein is CASSRDYEQYF. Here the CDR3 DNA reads TGTGCCAGCAGCCGAGACTACGAGCAGTACTTC.

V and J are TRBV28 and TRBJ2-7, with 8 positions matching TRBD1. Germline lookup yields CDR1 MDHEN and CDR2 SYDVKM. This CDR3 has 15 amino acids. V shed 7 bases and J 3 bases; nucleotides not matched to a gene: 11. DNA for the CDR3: TGTGCCAGCACTCCCTCAACAGGACAGGGCTACGAGCAGTACTTC. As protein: CASTPSTGQGYEQYF.

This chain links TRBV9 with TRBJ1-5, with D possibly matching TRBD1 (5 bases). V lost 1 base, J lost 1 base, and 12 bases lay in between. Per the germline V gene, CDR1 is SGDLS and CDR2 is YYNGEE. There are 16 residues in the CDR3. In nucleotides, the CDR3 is TGTGCCAGCAGCGTAAGTGGGGCCGGAAGCAATCAGCCCCAGCATTTT. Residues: CASSVSGAGSNQPQHF.